The T cell receptor (beta chain) under discussion was sequenced for a study of siplizumab effects on memory and regulatory T cells. The repertoire was sequenced with immunoSEQ multiplex PCR; TCRdb's copy has only in-frame clones and lacks some. The table records approximately 60,000 clones, 79% of them present only once. The CDR3 length is 13 residues. Germline V gives CDR1 MNHNY, CDR2 SVGAGI (reference sequence). V lost 3 bases and J lost 4, with 9 bases in between. This chain uses TRBV6-6 with TRBJ2-5; no firm D call. Specimen: memory CD4+ T cells sorted from blood. This TCR was recovered from a human donor in good health. DNA of the CDR3: TGTGCCAGCAGTTATGTCCGCGGAGAGACCCAGTACTTC. It specifies CASSYVRGETQYF.